The table lists the clone carrying this TCR beta chain with a few counts. Its antigen remains unknown. Germline V gene data show CDR1 as MNHNY and CDR2 as SVGAGI (reference sequence). This CDR3 has 15 residues. The V end lost 5 bases, the J end lost 3 bases, and 16 bases lay between the germline ends. The data originate from a study of cytomegalovirus exposure and HLA in healthy donors. Study-wide points: Per published accounts, TCR beta sequences correctly predicted the HLA-A and HLA-B alleles of most subjects.

Primers included in the PCR were 60 Vbeta and 13 Jbeta primers. Here immunoSEQ multiplex PCR was the method, and the copy in TCRdb shows in-frame clones only, minus some. This sample has hundreds of thousands of clones, with about three quarters found just once. The clonotype was recovered from a woman in her fifties or sixties in good health and CMV-seropositive. The rearrangement links TRBV6-6 to TRBJ1-1; D may be TRBD1 (5 bases). Sequenced sample: PBMCs. The DNA for the CDR3 is TGTGCCAGCAGTCCCCGGACACCTAGGGACACTGAAGCTTTCTTT. This encodes CASSPRTPRDTEAFF.